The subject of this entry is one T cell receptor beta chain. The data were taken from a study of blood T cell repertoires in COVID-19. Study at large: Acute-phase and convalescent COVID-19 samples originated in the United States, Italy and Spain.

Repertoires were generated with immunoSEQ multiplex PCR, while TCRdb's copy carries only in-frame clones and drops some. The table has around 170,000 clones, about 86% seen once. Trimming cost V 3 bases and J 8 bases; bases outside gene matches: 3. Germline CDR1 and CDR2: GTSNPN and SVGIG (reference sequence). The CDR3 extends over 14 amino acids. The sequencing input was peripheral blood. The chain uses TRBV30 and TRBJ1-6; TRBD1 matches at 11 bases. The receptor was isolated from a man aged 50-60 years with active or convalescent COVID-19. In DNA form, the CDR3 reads TGTGCCTGGAGCGCGGACAGGGGGCATTCACCCCTCCACTTT. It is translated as CAWSADRGHSPLHF.